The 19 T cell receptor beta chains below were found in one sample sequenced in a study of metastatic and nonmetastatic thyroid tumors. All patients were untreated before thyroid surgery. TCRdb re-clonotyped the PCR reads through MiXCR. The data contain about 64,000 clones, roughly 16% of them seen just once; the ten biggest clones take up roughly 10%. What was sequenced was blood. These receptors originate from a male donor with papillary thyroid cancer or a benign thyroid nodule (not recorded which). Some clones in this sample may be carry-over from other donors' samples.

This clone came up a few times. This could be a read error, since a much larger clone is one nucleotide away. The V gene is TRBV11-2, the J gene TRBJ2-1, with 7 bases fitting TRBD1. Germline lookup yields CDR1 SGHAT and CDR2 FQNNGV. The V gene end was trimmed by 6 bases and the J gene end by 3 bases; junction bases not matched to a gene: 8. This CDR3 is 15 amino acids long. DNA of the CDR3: TGTGCCAGCAGTCGAAGACAGGGAGACTACAATGAGCAGTTCTTC. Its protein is CASSRRQGDYNEQFF.

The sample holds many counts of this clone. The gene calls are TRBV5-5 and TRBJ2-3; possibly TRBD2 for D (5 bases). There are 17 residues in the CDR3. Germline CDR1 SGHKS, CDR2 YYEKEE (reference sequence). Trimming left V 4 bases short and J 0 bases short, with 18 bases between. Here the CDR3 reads CASSRGEGAASTDTQYF. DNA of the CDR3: TGTGCCAGCAGCCGAGGAGAGGGCGCAGCTAGCACAGATACGCAGTATTTT.

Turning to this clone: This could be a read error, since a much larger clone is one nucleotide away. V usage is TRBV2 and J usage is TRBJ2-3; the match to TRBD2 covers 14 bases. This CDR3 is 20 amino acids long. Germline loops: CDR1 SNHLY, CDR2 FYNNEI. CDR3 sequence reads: CSSSGPGLAGERRVVDTQYF. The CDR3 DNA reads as TGTTCCAGCAGTGGGCCGGGACTAGCGGGAGAGAGGAGGGTTGTAGATACGCAGTATTTT.

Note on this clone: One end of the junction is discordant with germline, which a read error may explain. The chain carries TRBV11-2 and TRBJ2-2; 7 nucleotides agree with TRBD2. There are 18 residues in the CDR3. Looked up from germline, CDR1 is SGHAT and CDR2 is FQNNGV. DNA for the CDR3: TGTGCCAGCAGCCGACGGGCCCCCCTAGCGGCGAACACCAGGGAGGTGTTTTTT. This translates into CASSRRAPLAANTREVFF.

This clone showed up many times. The CDR3 coding sequence is TGTGCCAGCAGTTTAGCGCGTCAGGTACTTAACACTGAAGCTTTCTTT. The encoded protein is CASSLARQVLNTEAFF. This chain connects TRBV12-3 or TRBV12-4 to TRBJ1-1; D gene unclear. The V end lost 0 bases, the J end lost 2 bases, and 13 bases lay between the germline ends. The CDR3 sequence is 16 residues long.

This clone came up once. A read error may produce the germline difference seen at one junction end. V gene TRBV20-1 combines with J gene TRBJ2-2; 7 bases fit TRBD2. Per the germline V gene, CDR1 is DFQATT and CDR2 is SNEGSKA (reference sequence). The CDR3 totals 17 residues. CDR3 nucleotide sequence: TGCAGTTCTAGACTCCCGGGACTATCGGGAGATTTGAGGGAGCTGTTTTTT. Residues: CSSRLPGLSGDLRELFF.

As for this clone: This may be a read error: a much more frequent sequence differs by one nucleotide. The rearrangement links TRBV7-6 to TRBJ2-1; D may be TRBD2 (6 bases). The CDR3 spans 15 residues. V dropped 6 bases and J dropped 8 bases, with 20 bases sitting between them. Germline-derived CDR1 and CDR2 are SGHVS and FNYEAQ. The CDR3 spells CASRLMNLADDEQFF. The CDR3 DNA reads TGTGCCAGCAGATTAATGAATTTAGCGGACGATGAGCAGTTCTTC.

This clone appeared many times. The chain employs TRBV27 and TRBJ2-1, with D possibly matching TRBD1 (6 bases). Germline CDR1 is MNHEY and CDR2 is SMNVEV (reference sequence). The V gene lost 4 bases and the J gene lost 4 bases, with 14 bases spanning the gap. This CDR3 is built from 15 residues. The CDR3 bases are TGTGCCAGCAGTTACAGGGAAAACTCGTACAATGAGCAGTTCTTC. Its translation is CASSYRENSYNEQFF.

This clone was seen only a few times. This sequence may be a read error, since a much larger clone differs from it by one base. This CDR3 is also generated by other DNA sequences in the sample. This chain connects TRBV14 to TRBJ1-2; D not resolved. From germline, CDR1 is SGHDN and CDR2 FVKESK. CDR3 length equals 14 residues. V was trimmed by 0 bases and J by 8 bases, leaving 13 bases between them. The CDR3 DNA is TGTGCCAGCAGCCAAGACCTTTGGTTGGGCGGCTACACCTTC. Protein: CASSQDLWLGGYTF.

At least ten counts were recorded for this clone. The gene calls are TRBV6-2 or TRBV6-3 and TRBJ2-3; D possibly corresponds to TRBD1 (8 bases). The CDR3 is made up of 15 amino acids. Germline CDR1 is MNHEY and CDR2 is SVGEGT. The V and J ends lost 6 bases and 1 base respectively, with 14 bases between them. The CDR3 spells CASSSTGGGTDTQYF. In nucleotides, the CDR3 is TGTGCCAGCAGCTCCACAGGGGGGGGCACAGATACGCAGTATTTT.

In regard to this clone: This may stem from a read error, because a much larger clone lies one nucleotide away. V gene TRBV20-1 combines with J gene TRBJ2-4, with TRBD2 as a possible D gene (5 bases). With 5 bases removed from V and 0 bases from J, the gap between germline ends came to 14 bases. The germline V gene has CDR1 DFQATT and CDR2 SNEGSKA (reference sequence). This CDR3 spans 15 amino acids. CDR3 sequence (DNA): TGCAGTGCTCTAGATCGGGGAATAGCCAAAAACATTCAGTACTTC. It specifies CSALDRGIAKNIQYF.

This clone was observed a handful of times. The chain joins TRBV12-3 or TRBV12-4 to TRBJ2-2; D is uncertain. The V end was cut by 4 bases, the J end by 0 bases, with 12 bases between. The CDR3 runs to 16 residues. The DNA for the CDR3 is TGTGCCAGCAGTTCCCTGGCGGTGACGAACACCGGGGAGCTGTTTTTT. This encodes CASSSLAVTNTGELFF.

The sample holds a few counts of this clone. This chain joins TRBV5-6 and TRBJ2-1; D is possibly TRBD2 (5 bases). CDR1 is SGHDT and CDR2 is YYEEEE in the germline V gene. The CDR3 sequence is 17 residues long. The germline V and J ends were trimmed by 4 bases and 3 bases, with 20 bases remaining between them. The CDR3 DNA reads TGTGCCAGCAGCCTCGGACTCCGTGGGAGCGACTACAATGAGCAGTTCTTC. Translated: CASSLGLRGSDYNEQFF.

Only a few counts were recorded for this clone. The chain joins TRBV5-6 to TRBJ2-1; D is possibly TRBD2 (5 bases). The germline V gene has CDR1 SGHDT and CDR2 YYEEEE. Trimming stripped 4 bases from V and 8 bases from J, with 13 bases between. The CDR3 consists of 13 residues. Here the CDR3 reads CASSHDSRDEQFF. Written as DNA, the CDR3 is TGTGCCAGCAGCCACGATTCGAGGGATGAGCAGTTCTTC.

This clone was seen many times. The DNA for the CDR3 is TGTGCCAGCAGCTTAGCGACTGATTACGAGCAGTACTTC. Translation: CASSLATDYEQYF. The chain has TRBV7-6 and TRBJ2-7, with unresolved D. Germline-derived CDR1 and CDR2 are SGHVS and FNYEAQ. The CDR3 length is 13 residues. The germline V and J ends were trimmed by 0 bases and 4 bases, with 7 bases remaining between them.

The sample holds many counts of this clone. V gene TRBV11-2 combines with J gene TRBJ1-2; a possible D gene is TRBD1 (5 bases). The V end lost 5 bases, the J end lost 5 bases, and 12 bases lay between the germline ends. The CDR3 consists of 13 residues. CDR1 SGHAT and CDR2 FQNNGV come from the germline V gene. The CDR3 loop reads CASSPGGKYGYTF. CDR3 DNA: TGTGCCAGCAGCCCCGGGGGGAAGTATGGCTACACCTTC.

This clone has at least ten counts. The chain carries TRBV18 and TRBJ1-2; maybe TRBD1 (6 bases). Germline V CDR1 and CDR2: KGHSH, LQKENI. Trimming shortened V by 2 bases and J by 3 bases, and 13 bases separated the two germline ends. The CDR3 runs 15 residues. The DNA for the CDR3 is TGTGCCAGCTCACCAACCGGGGCAGGGGACTATGGCTACACCTTC. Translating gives CASSPTGAGDYGYTF. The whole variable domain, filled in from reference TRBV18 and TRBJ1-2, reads NAGVMQNPRHLVRRRGQEARLRCSPMKGHSHVYWYRQLPEEGLKFMVYLQKENIIDESGMPKERFSAEFPKEGPSILRIQQVVRGDSAAYFCASSPTGAGDYGYTFGSGTRLTVV.

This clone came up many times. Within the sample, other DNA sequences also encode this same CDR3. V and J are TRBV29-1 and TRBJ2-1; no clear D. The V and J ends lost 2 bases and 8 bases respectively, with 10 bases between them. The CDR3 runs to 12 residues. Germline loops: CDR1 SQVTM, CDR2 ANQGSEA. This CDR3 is CSVESSIDEQFF. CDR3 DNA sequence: TGCAGCGTTGAATCCTCGATCGATGAGCAGTTCTTC.

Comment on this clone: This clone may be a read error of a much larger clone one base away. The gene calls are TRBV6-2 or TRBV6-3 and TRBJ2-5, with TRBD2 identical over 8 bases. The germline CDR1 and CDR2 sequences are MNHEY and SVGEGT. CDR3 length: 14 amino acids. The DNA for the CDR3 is TGTGCCAGCAGTTCCCGGGGGGGCGTAGAGACCCATTACTTC. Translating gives CASSSRGGVETHYF.